Following are 3 T cell receptor beta chains from one sample sequenced in a study of OX40 agonist ivuxolimab in advanced cancers. TCRdb keeps only in-frame clones here, not all; method: immunoSEQ multiplex PCR. The sample yields fewer than 60,000 clones, over 60% seen once. The sample was CD4+ or CD8+ T cells sorted from blood, taken in a trial of the OX40 agonist ivuxolimab. These receptor sequences come from an adult with an advanced solid tumor such as melanoma, head and neck, liver or kidney cancer.

V usage is TRBV18 and J usage is TRBJ2-3, with a possible D match to TRBD1 (6 bases). CDR3 length equals 15 residues. Deletions cut 0 bases from V and 4 bases from J, with 11 bases between. Germline V gives CDR1 KGHSH, CDR2 LQKENI. DNA of the CDR3: TGTGCCAGCTCACCACCGGAGGCAGGGGCAGATACGCAGTATTTT. Encoded protein: CASSPPEAGADTQYF.

The chain recombines TRBV9 with TRBJ1-1, with TRBD1 as a possible D gene (6 bases). CDR1 and CDR2 from the germline V gene are SGDLS and YYNGEE. V lost 4 bases and J lost 5, with 18 bases in between. This CDR3 is 15 amino acids long. The CDR3 bases are TGTGCCAGCAGCCCGTTCCACTCGAGGGGGACTGAAGCTTTCTTT. Translation: CASSPFHSRGTEAFF.

The genes are TRBV18 and TRBJ2-4; a possible D gene is TRBD1 (6 bases). The CDR3 consists of 16 residues. Germline V gives CDR1 KGHSH, CDR2 LQKENI. V was cut by 3 bases and J by 5 bases, with 17 bases left in between. CDR3 sequence reads: CASSPYPGALENIQYF. DNA of the CDR3: TGTGCCAGCTCACCTTACCCAGGGGCTCTGGAAAACATTCAGTACTTC.